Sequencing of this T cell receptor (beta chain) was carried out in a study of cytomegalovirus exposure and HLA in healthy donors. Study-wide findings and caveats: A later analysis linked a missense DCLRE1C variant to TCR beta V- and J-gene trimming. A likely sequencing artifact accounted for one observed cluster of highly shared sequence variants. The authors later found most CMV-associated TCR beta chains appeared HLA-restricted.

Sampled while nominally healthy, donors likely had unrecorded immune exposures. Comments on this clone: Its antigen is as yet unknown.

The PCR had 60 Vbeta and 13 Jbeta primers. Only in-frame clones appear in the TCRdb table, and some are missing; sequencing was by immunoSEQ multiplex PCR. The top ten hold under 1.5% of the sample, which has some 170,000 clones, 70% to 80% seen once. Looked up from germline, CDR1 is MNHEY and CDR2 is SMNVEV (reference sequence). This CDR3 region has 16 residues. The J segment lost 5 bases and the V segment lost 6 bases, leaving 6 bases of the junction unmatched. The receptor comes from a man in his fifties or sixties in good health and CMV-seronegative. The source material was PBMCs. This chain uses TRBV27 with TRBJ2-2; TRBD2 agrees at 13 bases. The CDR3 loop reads CASRWGLAGPTGELFF. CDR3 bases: TGTGCCAGCAGATGGGGACTAGCGGGACCAACCGGGGAGCTGTTTTTT.